Below, 29 T cell receptor beta chains from the same sample are listed, as sequenced in a study of cytomegalovirus exposure and HLA in healthy donors. Vbeta (60) and Jbeta (13) primers were used in the PCR. Sequencing used immunoSEQ multiplex PCR; TCRdb keeps in-frame clones, though not all of them. The data hold 90,000 to 130,000 clones, with 60% to 85% observed a single time. Sequencing used PBMCs. These receptors were obtained from a woman in her thirties in good health and CMV-seronegative.

J is TRBJ2-5 and V is TRBV30; 7 nucleotides line up with TRBD2. The CDR3 runs 13 residues. Trimming at V came to 4 bases and at J to 5 bases, leaving 7 bases not matched to a gene. Germline values: CDR1 GTSNPN, CDR2 SVGIG (reference sequence). DNA for the CDR3: TGTGCCTGGAATAACGGGGGGATGGAGACCCAGTACTTC. Translated, it gives CAWNNGGMETQYF.

By share, this clone ranks as medium-sized (0.01 to 0.1%). The V and J genes are TRBV2 and TRBJ1-5; D uncertain. Trimming shortened V by 11 bases and J by 0 bases, and 14 bases separated the two germline ends. Germline V lookup: CDR1 SNHLY, CDR2 FYNNEI. CDR3 length equals 14 residues. CDR3 coding DNA: TGTGCCTCCCGAGGTCCGGTTAGCAATCAGCCCCAGCATTTT. Translated, it gives CASRGPVSNQPQHF.

This chain joins TRBV15 and TRBJ1-2; 9 nucleotides line up with TRBD1. The ends lost 0 bases at V and 7 bases at J; junction bases unmatched: 6. This CDR3 is built from 15 residues. Germline V gene data show CDR1 as LNHNV and CDR2 as YYDKDF (reference sequence). The CDR3 bases are TGTGCCACCAGCAGAGATGGGGACAGGGTATTTGGCTACACCTTC. The encoded protein is CATSRDGDRVFGYTF.

J is TRBJ2-7 and V is TRBV28, with 11 bases aligning to TRBD1. The CDR3 extends over 15 amino acids. V was clipped by 3 bases and J by 9 bases; unmatched bases: 10. Germline CDR1 reads MDHEN; CDR2 reads SYDVKM. Written as DNA, the CDR3 is TGTGCCAGCAGTTTCGTCGTCACCGGGACAGGGGGGCAGTACTTC. This codes for CASSFVVTGTGGQYF.

This clone came up a few times. J is TRBJ1-3 and V is TRBV28; 7 bases are shared with TRBD1. Germline CDR1 reads MDHEN; CDR2 reads SYDVKM. The CDR3 loop spans 17 amino acids. The ends lost 0 bases at V and 4 bases at J; junction bases unmatched: 9. The CDR3 sequence is CASSLWEQGTGGNTIYF. CDR3 nucleotides: TGTGCCAGCAGTTTATGGGAACAGGGGACGGGAGGAAACACCATATATTTT.

The J gene is TRBJ2-7, the V gene TRBV29-1; maybe TRBD2 (6 bases). Trimming took off 4 bases at V and 6 bases at J, with 22 bases between the two ends. Germline V lookup: CDR1 SQVTM, CDR2 ANQGSEA. This CDR3 contains 15 residues. DNA of the CDR3: TGCAGCGTTGCCAATCACAGACTACGGGAGCCCGAGCAGTACTTC. Its translation is CSVANHRLREPEQYF.

In DNA, the CDR3 is TGTGCCAGTAGTATTCGGCAGGCAGATACGCAGTATTTT. Translation: CASSIRQADTQYF. This rearrangement joins TRBV19 to TRBJ2-3; D is undetermined. The CDR3 extends over 13 amino acids. V was pared by 3 bases and J by 4 bases, with 8 bases between. The germline gives CDR1 LNHDA, CDR2 SQIVND (reference sequence).

This chain connects TRBV5-4 to TRBJ2-5, with TRBD1 matching 7 bases. The V and J ends lost 2 bases and 3 bases, in that order; junction bases with no gene match: 7. Germline lookup yields CDR1 SGHNT and CDR2 YYREEE (reference sequence). The CDR3 sequence is 15 residues long. The CDR3 spells CASSLPQGSKETQYF. DNA for the CDR3: TGTGCCAGCAGCTTACCACAGGGGTCGAAAGAGACCCAGTACTTC.

The J gene is TRBJ2-7, the V gene TRBV18; 12 positions match TRBD2. The germline V gene has CDR1 KGHSH and CDR2 LQKENI. Trimming at V came to 3 bases and at J to 3 bases, leaving 3 bases not matched to a gene. The CDR3 consists of 15 residues. This CDR3 is CASSPRTSGIYEQYF. The CDR3 DNA reads as TGTGCCAGCTCACCGAGGACTAGCGGGATCTACGAGCAGTACTTC.

This clone was detected only once. The chain joins TRBV6-5 to TRBJ2-1; possible D gene TRBD1, 5 bases. The CDR3 consists of 15 residues. CDR1 and CDR2 from the germline V gene are MNHEY and SVGAGI. Trimming cost V 6 bases and J 2 bases, with 14 bases left between them. CDR3 nucleotides: TGTGCCAGCAGCGGAACAGGCGCTCCCTACAATGAGCAGTTCTTC. Translation gives CASSGTGAPYNEQFF.

The rearrangement joins TRBV2 to TRBJ2-6, with 9 bases matching TRBD1. Trimming removed 9 bases from V and 3 bases from J; junction bases left unmatched: 3. Per the germline V gene, CDR1 is SNHLY and CDR2 is FYNNEI. The CDR3 has 14 amino acids. Here the CDR3 reads CARTGGGGANVLTF. DNA for the CDR3: TGTGCCAGGACAGGGGGGGGTGGGGCCAACGTCCTGACTTTC.

CDR3 sequence (DNA): TGTGCCAGCAGCTTGGTCGGGACAGGACGTCTGATCTATGGCTACACCTTC. As protein: CASSLVGTGRLIYGYTF. This chain joins TRBV5-4 and TRBJ1-2; TRBD1 matches at 8 bases. J lost 4 bases, V lost 0 bases, and 11 bases had no gene match. The CDR3 is 17 amino acids. Germline CDR1 and CDR2: SGHNT and YYREEE (reference sequence).

The chain is built from TRBV4-3 and TRBJ1-5; TRBD1 might be the D (6 bases). CDR1 and CDR2 (germline): LGHNA, YSLEER. The CDR3 contains 16 residues. Trimming removed 0 bases from V and 5 bases from J, with 14 bases in between. The CDR3 DNA is TGCGCCAGCAGCCAAGAGGCAGGGGAGCGCTATCAGCCCCAGCATTTT. Translated: CASSQEAGERYQPQHF.

In regard to this clone: This sample includes further DNA sequences coding for the same CDR3. The chain has TRBV4-3 and TRBJ2-7, with D unclear. CDR3 size: 13 residues. The germline CDR1 and CDR2 sequences are LGHNA and YSLEER. Trimming removed 0 bases at V and 1 base at J, with 4 bases between. DNA for the CDR3: TGCGCCAGCAGCCAAGACAGGTCCTACGAGCAGTACTTC. Translation: CASSQDRSYEQYF.

The V gene is TRBV9, the J gene TRBJ2-1, with D possibly matching TRBD1 (5 bases). V gave up 0 bases and J gave up 9 bases, with 10 bases separating them. Germline V gene data show CDR1 as SGDLS and CDR2 as YYNGEE. The CDR3 extends over 13 amino acids. CDR3 coding DNA: TGTGCCAGCAGCGTAGGGACAAGTGGTGAGCAGTTCTTC. Its translation: CASSVGTSGEQFF.

The chain has TRBV5-1 and TRBJ2-3, with 7 positions matching TRBD2. With 6 bases clipped from V and 0 bases from J, the junction kept 4 bases outside the gene matches. This CDR3 region has 14 residues. Looked up from germline, CDR1 is SGHRS and CDR2 is YFSETQ. Here the CDR3 reads CASTGGASTDTQYF. CDR3 in DNA: TGCGCCAGCACGGGGGGAGCCAGCACAGATACGCAGTATTTT.

The chain carries TRBV6-5 and TRBJ2-5; 10 nucleotides agree with TRBD2. The J call may be mistaken, given a closer DNA end match to TRBJ2-7. Germline V CDR1 and CDR2: MNHEY, SVGAGI. The CDR3 loop spans 15 amino acids. The CDR3 protein is CASSPPGLASTEQYF. The CDR3 DNA follows: TGTGCCAGCAGTCCTCCGGGACTAGCGAGTACCGAGCAGTACTTC.

The V and J genes are TRBV30 and TRBJ1-1; 7 bases are shared with TRBD1. V dropped 1 base and J dropped 3; count of bases not matched to a gene: 2. The germline V gene encodes CDR1 GTSNPN and CDR2 SVGIG (reference sequence). The CDR3 contains 13 residues. As DNA, the CDR3 is TGTGCCTGGAGTGCAGGGGGATACACTGAAGCTTTCTTT. It specifies CAWSAGGYTEAFF.

In regard to this clone: The junction differs from germline at one of its ends, possibly a read error. The chain employs TRBV7-2 and TRBJ2-1; 10 nucleotides match TRBD2. Germline V gene sequence: CDR1 SGHTA, CDR2 FQGNSA. CDR3 length: 14 amino acids. For the CDR3, the DNA is TGTGCCAGCAGCGTAGCGGGAGGCTTCAATGAGCAGTTCTTC. As protein: CASSVAGGFNEQFF.

The chain links TRBV9 to TRBJ1-6; a weak D match, TRBD1 (6 bases). The ends were cut back, 3 bases at V and 9 bases at J, with 16 bases in the middle. In germline, CDR1 is SGDLS, CDR2 YYNGEE. This CDR3 has 15 residues. The CDR3 DNA reads as TGTGCCAGCAGCGCAAGGGGGACGAATGGTTCACCCCTCCACTTT. It encodes CASSARGTNGSPLHF.

This chain joins TRBV6-1 and TRBJ1-2; D call uncertain. V lost 6 bases, J lost 5 bases, and 19 bases lay in between. This CDR3 has 15 amino acids. Germline-derived CDR1 and CDR2 are MNHNS and SASEGT. Here the CDR3 DNA reads TGTGCCAGCAGAACATCCGCCGCGGCCAATTATGGCTACACCTTC. Its translation is CASRTSAAANYGYTF.

This clone occurred a few times. The CDR3, as DNA: TGTGCCAGCTACCGATCCGGGTCACGGCACGAGCAGTACTTC. This encodes CASYRSGSRHEQYF. The chain employs TRBV28 and TRBJ2-7; D gene uncertain. V lost 8 bases, J lost 5 bases, and 19 bases lay in between. The CDR3 loop spans 14 amino acids. The germline V gene encodes CDR1 MDHEN and CDR2 SYDVKM. The full variable domain, completed using reference TRBV28 and TRBJ2-7, is DVKVTQSSRYLVKRTGEKVFLECVQDMDHENMFWYRQDPGLGLRLIYFSYDVKMKEKGDIPEGYSVSREKKERFSLILESASTNQTSMYLCASYRSGSRHEQYFGPGTRLTVT.

The chain uses TRBV4-2 and TRBJ2-1, with TRBD2 identical over 9 bases. CDR3 length equals 17 residues. V was pared by 4 bases and J by 9 bases, with 16 bases of the junction left unmatched. CDR1 LGHNA and CDR2 YNFKEQ come from the germline V gene. CDR3 in amino acids: CASSPYSHGTSFGEQFF. The DNA for the CDR3 is TGTGCCAGCAGCCCCTATAGCCACGGGACTAGCTTCGGTGAGCAGTTCTTC.

The chain recombines TRBV5-6 with TRBJ1-1, with D perhaps TRBD1 (6 bases). The germline V gene has CDR1 SGHDT and CDR2 YYEEEE. The CDR3 sequence is 14 residues long. With 4 bases removed from V and 4 bases from J, the gap between germline ends came to 14 bases. In nucleotides, the CDR3 is TGTGCCAGCAGCCAAGGCGGCAGGGGCACTGAAGCTTTCTTT. Translation: CASSQGGRGTEAFF.

This CDR3 is CASSFSGGASGTDTQYF. CDR3 bases: TGTGCCAGCAGCTTTAGCGGGGGGGCGAGTGGAACAGATACGCAGTATTTT. The V and J genes are TRBV7-2 and TRBJ2-3; 11 nucleotides align to TRBD2. The CDR3 length is 17 residues. The trim removed 3 bases at V and 3 bases at J, leaving 8 bases unmatched. Germline CDR1 and CDR2: SGHTA and FQGNSA.

The V and J genes are TRBV7-8 and TRBJ2-7; 10 bases agree with TRBD2. The CDR3 totals 16 residues. CDR1 is SGHVS and CDR2 is FQNEAQ in the germline V gene. J was trimmed by 6 bases and V by 4 bases; bases with no gene match: 12. The CDR3 DNA sequence: TGTGCCAGCAGCTCGGGGACTAGCGAGACCGCTAGCGAGCAGTACTTC. Translation gives CASSSGTSETASEQYF.

The rearrangement links TRBV27 to TRBJ2-5, with D unresolved. The CDR3 contains 13 residues. The germline V gene has CDR1 MNHEY and CDR2 SMNVEV (reference sequence). The V gene lost 5 bases and the J gene lost 4 bases, with 11 bases spanning the gap. CDR3 bases: TGTGCCAGCAGTGTCCACTACGCAGAGACCCAGTACTTC. It yields the protein CASSVHYAETQYF.

The chain has TRBV19 and TRBJ2-1; D may be TRBD2 (5 bases). The germline CDR1 and CDR2 sequences are LNHDA and SQIVND (reference sequence). This CDR3 contains 14 residues. The V end lost 9 bases, the J end lost 5 bases, and 17 bases lay between the germline ends. DNA of the CDR3: TGTGCCAGCTCCCTTCGTCGGACTGACAATGAGCAGTTCTTC. Residues: CASSLRRTDNEQFF. Looking up the rest from reference TRBV19 and TRBJ2-1 gives the full variable domain: DGGITQSPKYLFRKEGQNVTLSCEQNLNHDAMYWYRQDPGQGLRLIYYSQIVNDFQKGDIAEGYSVSREKKESFPLTVTSAQKNPTAFYLCASSLRRTDNEQFFGPGTRLTVL.

This clone was seen only once. This chain connects TRBV19 to TRBJ1-5; D is undetermined. Trimming shortened V by 3 bases and J by 4 bases, and 4 bases separated the two germline ends. CDR1 is LNHDA, CDR2 SQIVND, per germline (reference sequence). The CDR3 consists of 12 residues. CDR3 nucleotides: TGTGCCAGTAGTATGAGGAATCAGCCCCAGCATTTT. Protein: CASSMRNQPQHF. The full variable domain, its missing parts supplied by reference TRBV19 and TRBJ1-5, is DGGITQSPKYLFRKEGQNVTLSCEQNLNHDAMYWYRQDPGQGLRLIYYSQIVNDFQKGDIAEGYSVSREKKESFPLTVTSAQKNPTAFYLCASSMRNQPQHFGDGTRLSIL.